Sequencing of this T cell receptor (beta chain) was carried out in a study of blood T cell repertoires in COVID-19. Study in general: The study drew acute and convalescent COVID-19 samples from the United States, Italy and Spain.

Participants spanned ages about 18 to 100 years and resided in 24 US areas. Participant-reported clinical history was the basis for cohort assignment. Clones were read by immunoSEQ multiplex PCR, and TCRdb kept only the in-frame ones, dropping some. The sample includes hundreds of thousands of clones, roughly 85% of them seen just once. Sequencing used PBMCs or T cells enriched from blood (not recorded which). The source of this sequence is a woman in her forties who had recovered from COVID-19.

The CDR3 DNA is TGTGCCAGCAGTCCGCTAGAGGCGGCCCAGTACTTC. It encodes CASSPLEAAQYF. The V and J genes are TRBV28 and TRBJ2-5; no reliable D call. The CDR3 is 12 residues long. Per germline, CDR1 MDHEN and CDR2 SYDVKM. The V end was cut by 5 bases, the J end by 9 bases, with 13 bases between.